One and the same sample provided the 19 T cell receptor beta chains below, sequenced in a study of identical twins. TCRdb re-called the 5' RACE reads with MiXCR, one entry per CDR3 protein. The table includes 750,000 to 950,000 distinct CDR3 sequences, 9% to 15% detected once. The data were also submitted as part of a second study, on yellow fever vaccine responses in identical twins.

The sequenced sample consisted of PBMCs. The origin of the receptors is a woman aged 18-30 years in good health.

The chain uses TRBV3-1 and TRBJ2-7, with a tentative D call TRBD2 (6 bases). Germline assignment: CDR1 LGHDT and CDR2 YNNKEL (reference sequence). V was cut by 4 bases and J by 3 bases, with 13 bases left in between. The CDR3 runs 14 residues. The DNA for the CDR3 is TGTGCCAGCAGCCCGGACACTAGCCTCTACGAGCAGTACTTC. Its translation is CASSPDTSLYEQYF.

V usage is TRBV4-1 and J usage is TRBJ2-7; tentatively, D is TRBD1 (6 bases). The CDR3 contains 17 residues. The germline V gene has CDR1 MGHRA and CDR2 YSYEKL. Trimming pared 3 bases from V and 0 bases from J, leaving 18 bases between. Here the CDR3 reads CASSHPLPTGSSYEQYV. The CDR3 DNA reads TGCGCCAGCAGCCACCCGTTACCAACAGGGAGCTCCTACGAGCAGTACGTC.

This clonotype was seen many times. The chain has TRBV12-3 or TRBV12-4 and TRBJ1-1; no clear D gene. The germline V and J ends were trimmed by 4 bases and 2 bases, with 8 bases remaining between them. The CDR3 length is 13 residues. CDR3 sequence (DNA): TGTGCCAGCAGTTCGACGGACAACACTGAAGCTTTCTTT. Protein sequence: CASSSTDNTEAFF.

V gene TRBV29-1 combines with J gene TRBJ2-1; 13 bases map to TRBD2. The J segment lost 0 bases and the V segment lost 3 bases, leaving 14 bases of the junction unmatched. This CDR3 region has 20 residues. Germline assignment: CDR1 SQVTM and CDR2 ANQGSEA. CDR3 loop: CSVDPDSRRTSGSSYNEQFF. CDR3 coding DNA: TGCAGCGTTGACCCGGACAGCCGGAGGACTAGCGGGAGCTCCTACAATGAGCAGTTCTTC.

This chain connects TRBV25-1 to TRBJ1-4, with 9 bases matching TRBD1. V shed 10 bases, J shed 6 bases, and the junction held 6 bases outside the gene matches. From germline, CDR1 is MGHDK and CDR2 SYGVNS. CDR3 size: 13 residues. Written as DNA, the CDR3 is TGTGCCACCGCCGGGACAGGGTATGAAAAACTGTTTTTT. It translates to CATAGTGYEKLFF.

This clonotype was counted ten times or more. CDR3 amino acids: CASSLGDRHPREQFF. The DNA for the CDR3 is TGTGCCAGCAGTTTAGGGGACAGGCATCCGAGGGAGCAGTTCTTC. The chain links TRBV12-3 or TRBV12-4 to TRBJ2-1; 8 bases align to TRBD1. Trimming at V came to 1 base and at J to 10 bases, leaving 9 bases not matched to a gene. The CDR3 sequence is 15 residues long.

V usage is TRBV12-3 or TRBV12-4 and J usage is TRBJ2-7, with 9 nucleotides matching TRBD2. This CDR3 spans 12 amino acids. Trimming cost V 5 bases and J 7 bases; bases outside gene matches: 3. CDR3 sequence: CASSRGLAEQYF. For the CDR3, the DNA is TGTGCCAGCAGTCGAGGACTAGCGGAGCAGTACTTC.

This clonotype was counted between two and nine times. The chain is built from TRBV5-1 and TRBJ2-1; 9 bases map to TRBD1. CDR1 and CDR2 from the germline V gene are SGHRS and YFSETQ. This CDR3 contains 15 residues. Trimming took 2 bases from V and 4 from J; bases not matched to a gene: 4. CDR3 nucleotides: TGCGCCAGCAGCTTTTCCGGACAGGGGTACAATGAGCAGTTCTTC. Amino acids: CASSFSGQGYNEQFF. Full variable domain (outside the CDR3, taken from reference TRBV5-1 and TRBJ2-1): KAGVTQTPRYLIKTRGQQVTLSCSPISGHRSVSWYQQTPGQGLQFLFEYFSETQRNKGNFPGRFSGRQFSNSRSEMNVSTLELGDSALYLCASSFSGQGYNEQFFGPGTRLTVL.

The V call is TRBV29-1, the J call TRBJ1-1; weak D call: TRBD1 (5 bases). Germline V gene sequence: CDR1 SQVTM, CDR2 ANQGSEA. The CDR3 is made up of 13 amino acids. CDR3 region: CRVRWTKETEAFF. The CDR3 DNA reads TGCAGAGTTCGTTGGACAAAGGAGACTGAAGCTTTCTTT.

This clonotype showed up just a few times. The chain links TRBV20-1 to TRBJ2-7; D uncertain. V was cut by 5 bases and J by 6 bases, with 14 bases left in between. Germline V CDR1 and CDR2: DFQATT, SNEGSKA (reference sequence). The CDR3 contains 12 residues. The CDR3 protein is CSAVWVLGEQYV. As DNA, the CDR3 is TGCAGTGCTGTTTGGGTTTTAGGCGAGCAGTACGTC.

This clonotype was observed a handful of times. The J gene is TRBJ2-1, the V gene TRBV3-1; TRBD2 matches 13 bases. After removal of 4 bases from V and 8 bases from J, the junction contained 14 bases not matched to a gene. The CDR3 is 18 residues long. CDR1 and CDR2 from the germline V gene are LGHDT and YNNKEL (reference sequence). CDR3: CASSRVGTSGTPGDEQFF. Written as DNA, the CDR3 is TGTGCCAGCAGCCGTGTAGGGACTAGCGGGACGCCAGGGGATGAGCAGTTCTTC.

The chain combines TRBV2 with TRBJ1-4, with a possible D match to TRBD1 (5 bases). V was shortened by 6 bases and J by 12 bases, with 14 bases between the two germline ends. Germline CDR1 reads SNHLY; CDR2 reads FYNNEI. This CDR3 region has 12 residues. The CDR3 sequence: CASRGPGSELFF. Written as DNA, the CDR3 is TGTGCCAGCAGGGGACCGGGGTCTGAACTGTTTTTT.

The chain employs TRBV10-3 and TRBJ2-7, with a possible D match to TRBD1 (6 bases). Germline V gene sequence: CDR1 ENHRY, CDR2 SYGVKD. V gave up 3 bases and J gave up 1 base, with 16 bases separating them. The CDR3 length is 16 residues. This CDR3 is CAISEILGTRSYEQYF. CDR3 bases: TGTGCCATCAGTGAAATCCTAGGGACAAGATCCTACGAGCAGTACTTC.

There are a few counts of this clonotype. The CDR3 sequence: CASSSYVSYNEQFF. The DNA for the CDR3 is TGTGCCAGCAGTTCCTACGTCTCCTACAATGAGCAGTTCTTC. The V and J genes are TRBV12-3 or TRBV12-4 and TRBJ2-1; D is uncertain. The CDR3 is 14 residues long. Trimming shortened V by 4 bases and J by 0 bases, and 7 bases separated the two germline ends.

The chain joins TRBV2 to TRBJ2-1, with TRBD2 identical over 13 bases. V trimming: 6 bases; J trimming: 8 bases; junction bases outside the gene matches: 7. The CDR3 sequence is 15 residues long. Germline CDR1 and CDR2: SNHLY and FYNNEI. The CDR3 here is CASRGTSGNIYEQFF. Here the CDR3 DNA reads TGTGCCAGCAGAGGGACTAGCGGGAATATCTATGAGCAGTTCTTC.

This clonotype was seen only a few times. J is TRBJ1-1 and V is TRBV12-3 or TRBV12-4; tentatively, D is TRBD1 (5 bases). V was trimmed by 2 bases and J by 0 bases, leaving 19 bases between them. The CDR3 covers 18 residues. The CDR3 loop reads CASSLTGAIWAMNTEAFF. The CDR3 nucleotides are TGTGCCAGCAGTTTAACAGGAGCTATTTGGGCCATGAACACTGAAGCTTTCTTT.

CDR3 in DNA: TGTGCCACCTGGTCGGAGGACTCACAGTGGCTCGGGGAGCTGTTTTTT. Encoded protein: CATWSEDSQWLGELFF. The chain employs TRBV11-3 and TRBJ2-2; D might be TRBD2 (5 bases). V lost 10 bases to trimming and J lost 7 bases, with 25 bases between them. The CDR3 loop spans 16 amino acids. Germline V gene data show CDR1 as SGHNT and CDR2 as YENEEA.

This sequence joins TRBV12-5 and TRBJ2-3; a weak D match, TRBD1 (5 bases). With 1 base removed from V and 5 bases from J, the gap between germline ends came to 7 bases. Germline V gives CDR1 LGHNT, CDR2 FRNRAP. The length of the CDR3 is 13 residues. The CDR3 region has the DNA TGTGCTAGTGGTTTGGGACAGCGAGATACGCAGTATTTT. Protein sequence: CASGLGQRDTQYF.

The chain recombines TRBV6-2 or TRBV6-3 with TRBJ2-1; tentative D call: TRBD2 (5 bases). The V end lost 2 bases, the J end lost 3 bases, and 17 bases lay between the germline ends. CDR1 is MNHEY and CDR2 is SVGEGT in the germline V gene. The CDR3 sequence is 17 residues long. The CDR3 DNA reads TGTGCCAGCAGTTACCCGACGTCGCGCGGGCACTACAATGAGCAGTTCTTC. Translating it yields CASSYPTSRGHYNEQFF.